The clone carrying this TCR beta chain was observed a single time. The data stem from a study of blood T cell repertoires in COVID-19. Study in general: There were acute and convalescent COVID-19 samples, and they came from the United States, Italy and Spain.

Using immunoSEQ multiplex PCR, the repertoire was profiled, and TCRdb retains in-frame clones only, with some absent. The sample has more than 250,000 clones; around 88% are singletons. The V end was cut by 1 base, the J end by 8 bases, with 10 bases between. This CDR3 has 13 residues. CDR1 is KGHDR and CDR2 is SFDVKD in the germline V gene. Patients of the Seattle cohort, enrolled during active infection, were followed longitudinally. The TCR originated in a woman between 25 and 40 years old with COVID-19, enrolled during active disease. The sequenced sample consisted of peripheral blood. The chain has TRBV24-1 and TRBJ1-2; D remains unclear. Here the CDR3 reads CATSDFSGAGYTF. CDR3 sequence (DNA): TGTGCCACCAGTGATTTTTCGGGAGCGGGCTACACCTTC.